These T cell receptor beta chains were read from a single sample in a study of blood T cell repertoires in COVID-19. Measured with immunoSEQ multiplex PCR; TCRdb has only the in-frame clones, and not every one. The sample records over 70,000 clones, around nine tenths being singletons. The specimen was peripheral blood. These receptors were obtained from an elderly man with acute or convalescent COVID-19. CDR3s include the opening cysteine and the closing phenylalanine or tryptophan. The D gene is left open where the match is weak. Size tells how often a clone was seen (once, few, many) or the class of an expanded clone, and some rows leave it out.

J gene	D gene	V gene	clone size	CDR3 DNA	CDR3 protein
TRBJ1-1	NA	TRBV6-5	NA	TGTGCCAGCACCCTAGGACAGTACACTGAAGCTTTCTTT	CASTLGQYTEAFF
TRBJ1-1	NA	TRBV5-5	NA	TGTGCCAGCAGCTTGGAGTCGCGACAGAACACTGAAGCTTTCTTT	CASSLESRQNTEAFF
TRBJ1-5	NA	TRBV19	once	TGTGCCAGTTCTAAGGGACTGGGGAATCAGCCCCAGCATTTT	CASSKGLGNQPQHF
TRBJ2-2	TRBD2	TRBV2	NA	TGTGCCAGCAGGGACGGACTAGCCACCGGGGAGCTGTTTTTT	CASRDGLATGELFF
TRBJ1-4	NA	TRBV10-3	NA	TGTGCCATCAGGGACAGCCGGGGTGAAAAACTGTTTTTT	CAIRDSRGEKLFF
TRBJ1-1	NA	TRBV12-3/TRBV12-4	NA	TGTGCCAGCAGTGAACAGGGGAACACTGAAGCTTTCTTT	CASSEQGNTEAFF
TRBJ2-1	TRBD2	TRBV5-4	NA	TGTGCCAGCAGCTGGTGGGGGGGTCCCAATGAGCAGTTCTTC	CASSWWGGPNEQFF
TRBJ2-2	NA	TRBV7-2	few	TGTGCCAGCAGCTTAGGGCAGGGGACCGGGGAGCTGTTTTTT	CASSLGQGTGELFF
TRBJ1-5	NA	TRBV3-1/TRBV3-2	NA	TGTGCCAGCAGCCAAGCGCAGGGTTCTCAGCCCCAGCATTTT	CASSQAQGSQPQHF
TRBJ1-3	NA	TRBV30	NA	TGTGCCTGGGAGACAGGCTCTGGAAACACCATATATTTT	CAWETGSGNTIYF
TRBJ2-1	TRBD2	TRBV5-1	NA	TGCGCCAGCAATGGGGCTAGCGGGGGAAGCAATGAGCAGTTCTTC	CASNGASGGSNEQFF
TRBJ1-3	TRBD1	TRBV6-5	NA	TGTGCCAGCGCCCGGACAGGGACTGGAAACACCATATATTTT	CASARTGTGNTIYF
TRBJ1-2	TRBD1	TRBV25-1	NA	TGTGCCAGCAGTACTCGGGACAGTCTGAACAGGATGAATGGCTACACCTTC	CASSTRDSLNRMNGYTF